This TCR beta chain came from a study of blood T cell repertoires in COVID-19. Study-wide background: Both acute and convalescent COVID-19 samples were obtained from the United States, Italy and Spain.

Generated by immunoSEQ multiplex PCR, the TCRdb table keeps only in-frame clones and is missing some. The sample gives roughly 260,000 clones, 87% of which show up once; over 6% is in the top ten. This CDR3 comprises 15 residues. Germline CDR1 and CDR2: SEHNR and FQNEAQ (reference sequence). Trimming cost V 3 bases and J 8 bases, with 17 bases left between them. Adults between roughly 18 and 95 years of age took part from approximately 24 US areas. This clone was picked up a small number of times. The V and J genes are TRBV7-9 and TRBJ2-1, with D perhaps matching TRBD1 (5 bases). This clonotype was sampled from a woman aged 25 to 39 with acute COVID-19. Material: PBMCs or T cells enriched from blood (not recorded which). CDR3 region: CASSFVPGLGHEQFF. In DNA form, the CDR3 reads TGTGCCAGCAGCTTCGTCCCAGGGCTTGGCCATGAGCAGTTCTTC.